Listed here are 22 T cell receptor beta chains from one sample, sequenced in a study of CD4 T cells in relation to SARS-CoV-2 and coronaviruses. Their antigens remain unidentified. The assay was immunoSEQ multiplex PCR, and TCRdb's table has in-frame clones only and misses some. The sample yields about 21,000 clones, less than 85% seen once. Unexposed donor CD4+ T cells date from about 2011-2018, before the COVID-19 pandemic. After about 10 days of culture, CD4+ T cells were isolated. The sequencing sample was made of CD4+ T cells from PBMCs, cultured in vitro. The receptors come from a human donor in good health.

This rearrangement joins TRBV6-4 to TRBJ2-2; D is unclear. Between the trimmed V and J ends, which lost 3 bases and 4 bases, there was a span of 12 bases. The CDR3 length is 15 residues. Per the germline V gene, CDR1 is MRHNA and CDR2 is SNTAGT. CDR3 sequence reads: CASSDSIVATGELFF. Here the CDR3 DNA reads TGTGCCAGCAGTGATTCCATAGTGGCCACCGGGGAGCTGTTTTTT.

This clone was seen a single time. The gene calls are TRBV24-1 and TRBJ2-1; D gene unclear. This CDR3 has 16 amino acids. The germline CDR1 and CDR2 sequences are KGHDR and SFDVKD. Trimming stripped 4 bases from V and 10 bases from J, with 22 bases between. CDR3 DNA: TGTGCCACCAGTGACCAACGGACCCAGCAATATCTGGAGCAGTTCTTC. Protein: CATSDQRTQQYLEQFF.

V is TRBV19 and J is TRBJ2-2, with 10 bases fitting TRBD2. Germline V gives CDR1 LNHDA, CDR2 SQIVND (reference sequence). The CDR3 has 14 residues. V was pared by 7 bases and J by 5 bases, with 4 bases of the junction left unmatched. The CDR3 protein is CASIASGRTGELFF. CDR3 DNA: TGTGCCAGTATCGCTAGCGGGAGAACCGGGGAGCTGTTTTTT.

This clone was seen just once. The rearrangement joins TRBV19 to TRBJ1-3; D is ambiguous. This CDR3 contains 17 residues. Germline-derived CDR1 and CDR2 are LNHDA and SQIVND (reference sequence). The V gene lost 9 bases and the J gene lost 2 bases, with 23 bases spanning the gap. CDR3 sequence reads: CASTFFLHNRPGNTIYF. CDR3 sequence (DNA): TGTGCCAGCACCTTCTTCCTGCATAACCGACCTGGAAACACCATATATTTT. Full variable domain (remainder filled in from reference TRBV19 and TRBJ1-3): DGGITQSPKYLFRKEGQNVTLSCEQNLNHDAMYWYRQDPGQGLRLIYYSQIVNDFQKGDIAEGYSVSREKKESFPLTVTSAQKNPTAFYLCASTFFLHNRPGNTIYFGEGSWLTVV.

The rearrangement joins TRBV27 to TRBJ2-7; D gene unclear. Trimming cost V 7 bases and J 2 bases, with 18 bases left between them. This CDR3 has 15 amino acids. The germline gives CDR1 MNHEY, CDR2 SMNVEV (reference sequence). CDR3 region: CASTRGGVGAYEQYF. The CDR3 DNA sequence: TGTGCCAGCACCAGAGGTGGGGTTGGGGCCTACGAGCAGTACTTC.

This clone was observed once. Sequence at one end of the junction differs from germline and may be a read error. The V call is TRBV20-1, the J call TRBJ1-2; D call uncertain. Germline V gene lookup returns CDR1 DFQATT and CDR2 SNEGSKA (reference sequence). The CDR3 loop spans 11 amino acids. The CDR3 DNA follows: TGCAGTGCCAGCTCCGGGAGTAGGGAGGCCTTC. Protein product: CSASSGSREAF.

The V call is TRBV7-8, the J call TRBJ2-5; TRBD2 agrees at 10 bases. CDR1 and CDR2 from the germline V gene are SGHVS and FQNEAQ. V trimming: 1 base; J trimming: 5 bases; junction bases outside the gene matches: 7. The CDR3 extends over 16 amino acids. The CDR3 sequence is CASSLGLAGVGETQYF. CDR3 DNA sequence: TGTGCCAGCAGCTTAGGGCTAGCGGGAGTGGGGGAGACCCAGTACTTC. Based on the CDR3 plus reference TRBV7-8 and TRBJ2-5, the full variable domain is GAGVSQSPRYKVAKRGQDVALRCDPISGHVSLFWYQQALGQGPEFLTYFQNEAQLDKSGLPSDRFFAERPEGSVSTLKIQRTQQEDSAVYLCASSLGLAGVGETQYFGPGTRLLVL.

V usage is TRBV11-1 and J usage is TRBJ2-1, with 7 bases identical to TRBD1. Germline V gene sequence: CDR1 SGHAT, CDR2 FQDESV (reference sequence). Trimming removed 5 bases from V and 5 bases from J; junction bases left unmatched: 9. The CDR3 consists of 15 residues. The CDR3 protein is CASSLGQMGHNEQFF. The CDR3, as DNA: TGTGCCAGCAGCCTGGGACAGATGGGGCACAATGAGCAGTTCTTC.

The CDR3 loop reads CASSLSGGSGNEQFF. For the CDR3, the DNA is TGTGCCAGCAGCTTAAGTGGCGGGAGTGGCAATGAGCAGTTCTTC. The chain links TRBV7-3 to TRBJ2-1; 7 nucleotides match TRBD2. The V gene's germline CDR1 is SGHTA and CDR2 FQGTGA. CDR3 length: 15 residues. Losses at the gene ends were 1 base for V and 6 bases for J; bases not matched to a gene: 6.

V and J are TRBV7-2 and TRBJ2-1; 9 bases line up with TRBD2. Losses at the gene ends were 1 base for V and 7 bases for J; bases not matched to a gene: 8. The CDR3 covers 16 residues. Looked up from germline, CDR1 is SGHTA and CDR2 is FQGNSA. Here the CDR3 DNA reads TGTGCCAGCAGCTTAGTGGTAGCGGGAGCGGGGAATGAGCAGTTCTTC. Its translation: CASSLVVAGAGNEQFF.

The chain couples TRBV7-9 to TRBJ1-4; D unresolved. The CDR3 is made up of 14 amino acids. Germline-derived CDR1 and CDR2 are SEHNR and FQNEAQ (reference sequence). V was cut by 5 bases and J by 0 bases, with 7 bases left in between. The CDR3 DNA reads as TGTGCCAGCAGCCAGACATCAACTAATGAAAAACTGTTTTTT. This gives the protein CASSQTSTNEKLFF.

DNA for the CDR3: TGTGCCACCAGTGATCCCAGGGTTGTAGATACGCAGTATTTT. It encodes CATSDPRVVDTQYF. The V gene is TRBV24-1, the J gene TRBJ2-3; perhaps TRBD1 as D (5 bases). Deletions cut 3 bases from V and 5 bases from J, with 11 bases between. Germline CDR1 and CDR2: KGHDR and SFDVKD. The CDR3 spans 14 residues.

This rearrangement joins TRBV9 to TRBJ1-2; D is undetermined. Per the germline V gene, CDR1 is SGDLS and CDR2 is YYNGEE. Trimming cost V 4 bases and J 4 bases, with 11 bases left between them. The CDR3 loop spans 13 amino acids. CDR3 coding DNA: TGTGCCAGCAGCCCCCGCACCTCCTATGGCTACACCTTC. Protein product: CASSPRTSYGYTF.

The chain is built from TRBV7-9 and TRBJ2-3, with no clear D. V was cut by 5 bases and J by 1 base, with 7 bases left in between. This CDR3 has 13 residues. The germline V gene has CDR1 SEHNR and CDR2 FQNEAQ (reference sequence). The CDR3 is CASSPTGTDTQYF. DNA of the CDR3: TGTGCCAGCAGCCCGACGGGCACAGATACGCAGTATTTT.

V gene TRBV3-1 (or the pseudogene TRBV3-2) combines with J gene TRBJ1-6, with TRBD1 matching over 7 bases. The length of the CDR3 is 14 residues. With 1 base clipped from V and 9 bases from J, the junction kept 3 bases outside the gene matches. Germline CDR1 and CDR2: LGHDT and YNNKEL (reference sequence). CDR3 amino acids: CASSQAGGSSPLHF. For the CDR3, the DNA is TGTGCCAGCAGCCAAGCAGGGGGTAGTTCACCCCTCCACTTT.

The V gene is TRBV18, the J gene TRBJ2-3, with no clear D. CDR1 KGHSH and CDR2 LQKENI come from the germline V gene. Trimming removed 3 bases from V and 0 bases from J, with 10 bases in between. The length of the CDR3 is 15 residues. CDR3 protein: CASSPEIDSTDTQYF. The CDR3 nucleotides read TGTGCCAGCTCACCGGAAATAGATAGCACAGATACGCAGTATTTT. Variable domain in full (rest from reference TRBV18 and TRBJ2-3): NAGVMQNPRHLVRRRGQEARLRCSPMKGHSHVYWYRQLPEEGLKFMVYLQKENIIDESGMPKERFSAEFPKEGPSILRIQQVVRGDSAAYFCASSPEIDSTDTQYFGPGTRLTVL.

The rearrangement uses TRBV7-2 and TRBJ2-7, with 8 bases aligning to TRBD2. Germline V gene data show CDR1 as SGHTA and CDR2 as FQGNSA. After removal of 2 bases from V and 0 bases from J, the junction contained 3 bases not matched to a gene. The CDR3 spans 15 residues. The chain's CDR3 is CASSLRGGSSYEQYF. The CDR3 DNA is TGTGCCAGCAGCTTACGGGGGGGGAGCTCCTACGAGCAGTACTTC.

The rearrangement links TRBV30 to TRBJ1-6; 10 bases are a match to TRBD1. The germline gives CDR1 GTSNPN, CDR2 SVGIG (reference sequence). V lost 4 bases to trimming and J lost 10 bases; unmatched junction nucleotides: 4. The CDR3 is 13 residues long. CDR3 DNA sequence: TGTGCCTGGATCGGGACAGGGGACTCACCCCTCCACTTT. Translation: CAWIGTGDSPLHF.

V usage is TRBV7-2 and J usage is TRBJ1-6; possible D gene TRBD1, 6 bases. The germline V gene encodes CDR1 SGHTA and CDR2 FQGNSA. This CDR3 is 15 amino acids long. V lost 8 bases, J lost 10 bases, and 21 bases lay in between. Written as DNA, the CDR3 is TGTGCCAGCGAGCCCGCTAACAGGGTAGGCTCACCCCTCCACTTT. Translated: CASEPANRVGSPLHF.

The chain joins TRBV6-1 to TRBJ1-1; no clear D gene. V was cut by 0 bases and J by 4 bases, with 12 bases left in between. This CDR3 comprises 15 residues. The germline V gene encodes CDR1 MNHNS and CDR2 SASEGT. The CDR3 here is CASSEARRLGTEAFF. CDR3 DNA: TGTGCCAGCAGTGAAGCGCGAAGGTTGGGCACTGAAGCTTTCTTT.

V is TRBV3-1 (or the pseudogene TRBV3-2) and J is TRBJ1-2, with 8 bases aligning to TRBD1. Germline values: CDR1 LGHDT, CDR2 YNNKEL (reference sequence). Germline trimming cut 4 bases from V and 8 bases from J; bases unmatched to any gene: 12. This CDR3 comprises 15 residues. CDR3 amino acids: CASSLTNSGGAGYTF. CDR3 bases: TGTGCCAGCAGCCTCACCAACTCAGGGGGCGCGGGCTACACCTTC.

The genes are TRBV10-2 and TRBJ2-3; D possibly corresponds to TRBD1 (5 bases). CDR3 length: 15 residues. Trimming removed 3 bases at V and 3 bases at J, with 13 bases between. Germline V CDR1 and CDR2: WSHSY, SAAADI. Here the CDR3 DNA reads TGCGCCAGCAGTGAACCGCCTCAGGGTACAGATACGCAGTATTTT. This sequence encodes CASSEPPQGTDTQYF.